This T cell receptor beta chain is from a study of shared clonotypes between healthy human individuals (dated by TCRdb to the early 2020s). Study-level background: The cohort included a few men and a couple of women between 18 and 49 years of age. For each donor, CD4 naive and CD4 memory were each run on three plates, CD8 naive on two plates, and CD8 memory on one plate. Blood TCR repertoires of five healthy adults were deeply sequenced to estimate repertoire size and the extent of clonotype sharing between individuals. To increase sequencing depth and limit assay-specific biases, different laboratories used diverse techniques to prepare libraries and sequence TCR repertoires. Between about 0.85 and 9.5 billion PBMCs per donor were obtained by leukapheresis.

Concerning this clone itself: Its binding antigen is unknown. No base quality values were provided; no much bigger clone lies one nucleotide off.

The germline V gene sets CDR1 to MDHEN and CDR2 to SYDVKM. CDR3 length: 16 amino acids, cysteine to phenylalanine. This entry keeps only the CDR3 DNA: 48 bases, framed from base 1. V and J are trimmed by 4 bases and 6 bases, and the gene matches miss 10 bases of the junction. CD8 naive samples were obtained by positive selection for CCR7 among CD45RO-negative cells, yielding a CD45RA+CCR7+ population from which TemRA cells were excluded. The donors were healthy, HIV-negative adults with no recently reported acute infections or vaccinations. Every donor was a Caucasian adult living in Nashville, Tennessee, USA. Blood was obtained by leukapheresis, after which PBMCs were separated by Ficoll-Histopaque density gradient centrifugation and cryopreserved in liquid nitrogen vapor phase. Purity and quantity of every magnetically sorted T cell population were checked by analytical flow cytometry. Genomic DNA was isolated from every sorted fraction and measured by UV absorbance on a Nanodrop 2000c.

Study-wide findings and limitations: Even with the large sequencing depth, rarefaction of the sorted-subset datasets indicated that sequencing was incomplete. Only blood was sampled, and tissue TCR repertoires likely differ from those in blood. Clonotypes shared by all four sorted-subset donors showed higher generation probabilities than non-shared clonotypes. The small number of donors limited the genetic and exposure-history diversity represented. Based on pairwise subsampling, the degree of clonotype sharing among donors was expected to be affected by sequencing depth. Naive subsets generally had larger estimated clonotype richness than memory subsets did. Sharing across several donors was observed for about 5% of naive CD4, 3.5% of naive CD8, over 2% of memory CD4, and about 0.4% of memory CD8 clonotypes.

Using the deep immunoSEQ assay, TCR CDR3 regions were amplified from genomic DNA by multiplex PCR. For each cell subset, the extracted genomic DNA was distributed evenly across all wells of several immunoSEQ 96-well plates, and each plate served as one replicate. For sorted subsets, approximately 200 ng of genomic DNA, equivalent to 25,000 to 35,000 T cell genomes, went into each replicate PCR. Purified libraries were measured with a Qubit 3.0 fluorometer, size-checked on a Bioanalyzer 2100, and measured again with the KAPA Library Quantification kit. A separate single-read 150-cycle Illumina NextSeq 550 flow cell was used to sequence each immunoSEQ 96-well plate. As for the original processing: Because only junctional sequences without quality scores were contained in the immunoSEQ output, filtering matching that applied to full-length reads could not be performed. To assign V/J genes and CDR3, sequences were annotated against IMGT germline references using PyIR, a Python wrapper for IgBLAST v1.9. Reads were removed for weak V/J assignments (E-value above 1e-6), missing CDR3, stop codons, out-of-frame junctions, or ambiguous translated residues. V3J clonotypes were defined as sequences sharing the same inferred V gene, J gene, and CDR3 amino acid sequence. To compute the percentage overlap between repertoires, the number of shared unique clonotypes was divided by the size of the smaller repertoire. Repertoire richness was assessed with RTK rarefaction, the Chao1 estimator, and Recon v2.1 estimates of unobserved clonotypes. OLGA was used to compute generation probabilities for all TCRbeta clonotypes that the gDNA method yielded from a handful of donors. Not all clones reach the TCRdb copy of this immuneACCESS table, which keeps in-frame sequences only. Checked studies attribute under half of the gap to unresolved V genes and leave the rest unexplained. Clone size and the V and J calls come from that table; the DNA yielded D and trimming. The sample table shows some 2 million clones, and around 96% are seen once. The leading ten clones occupy approximately 1.2% of the sample.

This sequence uses TRBV28 and TRBJ1-2; 11 bases in the junction line up with TRBD1. Sequencing was done on a sample of naive CD8+ T cells sorted from blood. In light of the paper, this sample's cell subset or site label describes: CD45RA+CCR7+. The origin of this receptor is a man between 18 and 29 years old in good health. The CDR3 amino acid sequence is: CASSSFGTGGVDGYTF. The DNA reads TGTGCCAGCAGTTCATTCGGGACAGGGGGGGTAGATGGCTACACCTTC.